Listed below are T cell receptor beta chains from one sample, sequenced in a study of glioma-infiltrating T cells after dendritic cell vaccination. The method was immunoSEQ multiplex PCR; TCRdb's version includes in-frame clones alone and lacks a portion of them. The data show 85,000 to 100,000 clones, over 75% seen once. The specimen was blood, collected after dendritic cell vaccination. These receptors came from a human donor with glioblastoma. Both conserved end residues are part of each CDR3. Fields, in order: J gene, D gene, V gene, clone size, CDR3 DNA, CDR3 protein. A D gene is named only where the DNA matches it firmly. Size tells how often a clone was seen (once, few, many) or the class of an expanded clone, and some rows leave it out.

J: TRBJ2-1; D: .; V: TRBV18; size: .; DNA: TGTGCCAGCTCACCTGAAACCCGACCGGGCAATGAGCAGTTCTTC; CDR3: CASSPETRPGNEQFF
J: TRBJ2-5; D: TRBD2; V: TRBV18; size: .; DNA: TGTGCCAGCTCACTGGGACTAGCGGGAGGGCCGGAACAAGAGACCCAGTACTTC; CDR3: CASSLGLAGGPEQETQYF
J: TRBJ2-1; D: TRBD2; V: TRBV5-1; size: .; DNA: TGCGCCAGCAGCTCACTAGCGGGGGCGAACAATGAGCAGTTCTTC; CDR3: CASSSLAGANNEQFF
J: TRBJ1-2; D: .; V: TRBV6-5; size: .; DNA: TGTGCCAGCAGTTATATTGGGGAGGGGTATGGCTACACCTTC; CDR3: CASSYIGEGYGYTF
J: TRBJ1-4; D: .; V: TRBV4-2; size: .; DNA: TGTGCCAGCAGCCGCCAGACAGCAACTAATGAAAAACTGTTTTTT; CDR3: CASSRQTATNEKLFF
J: TRBJ2-3; D: .; V: TRBV25-1; size: .; DNA: TGTGCCAGCAGTGAAACATGGGGGCAGGGGATGACAGATACGCAGTATTTT; CDR3: CASSETWGQGMTDTQYF
J: TRBJ1-2; D: TRBD1; V: TRBV7-9; size: .; DNA: TGTGCCAGCAGCTTATCTCCACAGGGGGATGGCTACACCTTC; CDR3: CASSLSPQGDGYTF
J: TRBJ1-1; D: .; V: TRBV19; size: .; DNA: TGTGCCAGTAGTATCCGGGGCGAGCTAGAAGGGGGAGCTTTCTTT; CDR3: CASSIRGELEGGAFF
J: TRBJ1-5; D: .; V: TRBV4-1; size: .; DNA: TGCGCCAGCAGCCTAAGAACTAAAAGAAGCGGGGATTATAGCAATCAGCCCCAGCATTTT; CDR3: CASSLRTKRSGDYSNQPQHF
J: TRBJ2-7; D: TRBD1; V: TRBV6-1; size: .; DNA: TGTGCCAGCAGGACAGGGGAGCAACGGTACGAGCAGTACTTC; CDR3: CASRTGEQRYEQYF
J: TRBJ1-2; D: TRBD1; V: TRBV5-6; size: .; DNA: TGTGCCAGCAGCGCCGGGACAGGAGCTTTCTATGGCTACACCTTC; CDR3: CASSAGTGAFYGYTF
J: TRBJ2-3; D: TRBD1; V: TRBV29-1; size: once; DNA: TGCAGCGTTGGGGGGACAGCTTCAGATACGCAGTATTTT; CDR3: CSVGGTASDTQYF
J: TRBJ2-7; D: .; V: TRBV2; size: .; DNA: TGTGCCAGCAGAGGGAGCACCCTTTCCTACGAGCAGTACTTC; CDR3: CASRGSTLSYEQYF
J: TRBJ2-7; D: TRBD1; V: TRBV6-6; size: .; DNA: TGTGCCAGCAGGTACGGGACAGGGGACGAGCAGTACTTC; CDR3: CASRYGTGDEQYF
J: TRBJ2-5; D: TRBD1; V: TRBV5-4; size: .; DNA: TGTGCCAGCAGCTTCCGGGACAGACTTGATGAGACCCAGTACTTC; CDR3: CASSFRDRLDETQYF
J: TRBJ2-5; D: .; V: TRBV12-5; size: .; DNA: TGTGCTAGTGGTTTTGGACAGCTCACCCAGTACTTC; CDR3: CASGFGQLTQYF
J: TRBJ2-1; D: .; V: TRBV2; size: .; DNA: TGTGCCAGCAGTTTAAAGGGGGGGACAGGAGGCAATGAGCAGTTCTTC; CDR3: CASSLKGGTGGNEQFF
J: TRBJ2-5; D: TRBD1; V: TRBV5-1; size: .; DNA: TGCGCCAGCATGACAGGGGGTTATCAAGAGACCCAGTACTTC; CDR3: CASMTGGYQETQYF
J: TRBJ1-3; D: .; V: TRBV11-3; size: .; DNA: TGTGCCAGCAGCTCCGACATCGGAAACACCATATATTTT; CDR3: CASSSDIGNTIYF